What follows are 10 T cell receptor beta chains derived from one specimen sequenced in a study of T-cell memory formation after mild COVID-19. TCRdb re-called the 5' RACE reads with MiXCR, one entry per CDR3 protein. This table holds about 130,000 distinct CDR3 sequences, around 15% found once. The sample was PBMCs or a T cell subset sorted from them (not recorded which). The receptors were gathered from a man aged 18 to 29 who had mild COVID-19 (a few samples of this study predate the infection). Cell type and time point are not known.

This clonotype was detected only a few times. This chain uses TRBV12-3 or TRBV12-4 with TRBJ2-3; 7 positions agree with TRBD2. Germline trimming cut 3 bases from V and 3 bases from J; bases unmatched to any gene: 9. This CDR3 contains 16 residues. CDR3 residues: CASSFVKWGGTDTQYF. The CDR3, as DNA: TGTGCCAGCAGTTTCGTAAAATGGGGGGGAACAGATACGCAGTATTTT.

This clonotype was detected a few times. This chain links TRBV7-2 with TRBJ2-7; D is perhaps TRBD2 (5 bases). V was trimmed by 5 bases and J by 6 bases, leaving 11 bases between them. The V gene's germline CDR1 is SGHTA and CDR2 FQGNSA. The CDR3 has 12 amino acids. In DNA form, the CDR3 reads TGTGCCAGCAGCCCCGGGGAGTCCGAGCAGTACTTC. Translated, it gives CASSPGESEQYF.

Concerning this clonotype itself: Mismatch with germline at one junction end may stem from a read error. The chain combines TRBV20-1 with TRBJ2-4; perhaps D is TRBD1 or TRBD2 (6 bases each). This CDR3 has 15 residues. CDR1 DFQATT and CDR2 SNEGSKA come from the germline V gene (reference sequence). Here the CDR3 reads CSAREGGNGKKIQYF. CDR3 nucleotides: TGCAGTGCTAGAGAAGGGGGGAATGGCAAAAAAATTCAGTACTTC.

The chain recombines TRBV9 with TRBJ1-5; D unclear. This CDR3 is built from 13 residues. Germline V gives CDR1 SGDLS, CDR2 YYNGEE. V lost 0 bases and J 5 bases, leaving 6 bases between the germline ends. This chain's CDR3 is CASSVDPDQPQHF. CDR3 nucleotides: TGTGCCAGCAGCGTAGATCCGGATCAGCCCCAGCATTTT. Looking up the rest from reference TRBV9 and TRBJ1-5 gives the full variable domain: DSGVTQTPKHLITATGQRVTLRCSPRSGDLSVYWYQQSLDQGLQFLIQYYNGEERAKGNILERFSAQQFPDLHSELNLSSLELGDSALYFCASSVDPDQPQHFGDGTRLSIL.

The gene calls are TRBV20-1 and TRBJ2-3; possibly TRBD2 for D (5 bases). Germline V gives CDR1 DFQATT, CDR2 SNEGSKA (reference sequence). The V gene lost 5 bases and the J gene lost 3 bases, with 12 bases spanning the gap. This CDR3 is built from 13 residues. CDR3 sequence reads: CSAGSGITDTQYF. As DNA, the CDR3 is TGCAGTGCTGGAAGCGGAATAACAGATACGCAGTATTTT.

The chain has TRBV29-1 and TRBJ2-5; D is possibly TRBD1 or TRBD2 (5 bases each). Germline-derived CDR1 and CDR2 are SQVTM and ANQGSEA. The CDR3 contains 12 residues. Trimming removed 7 bases from V and 4 bases from J, with 13 bases in between. This CDR3 reads CSGQRGGETQYF. Written as DNA, the CDR3 is TGCAGCGGGCAGAGGGGTGGAGAGACCCAGTACTTC.

The chain couples TRBV5-4 to TRBJ1-4, with TRBD1 as a possible D gene (5 bases). V shed 4 bases and J shed 14 bases, with 12 bases lying between them. The CDR3 has 11 amino acids. From germline, CDR1 is SGHNT and CDR2 YYREEE (reference sequence). CDR3 bases: TGTGCCAGCAGCGGGGGAGATGGTCTGTTTTTT. Translating gives CASSGGDGLFF. Full variable domain (remainder filled in from reference TRBV5-4 and TRBJ1-4): ETGVTQSPTHLIKTRGQQVTLRCSSQSGHNTVSWYQQALGQGPQFIFQYYREEENGRGNFPPRFSGLQFPNYSSELNVNALELDDSALYLCASSGGDGLFFGSGTQLSVL.

This clonotype was seen a few times. V gene TRBV5-1 combines with J gene TRBJ2-1; D may be TRBD2 (5 bases). In germline, CDR1 is SGHRS, CDR2 YFSETQ. V was pared by 0 bases and J by 8 bases, with 12 bases between. The CDR3 totals 14 residues. In DNA, the CDR3 is TGCGCCAGCAGCTTGGAACCTACTAGTTATGAGCAGTTCTTC. As protein: CASSLEPTSYEQFF.

This chain links TRBV10-3 with TRBJ1-5; weak D call: TRBD1 (6 bases). The CDR3 has 15 residues. The V end lost 4 bases, the J end lost 0 bases, and 10 bases lay between the germline ends. Looked up from germline, CDR1 is ENHRY and CDR2 is SYGVKD. CDR3 loop: CAISGAGDSNQPQHF. CDR3 DNA sequence: TGTGCCATCAGTGGGGCAGGGGATAGCAATCAGCCCCAGCATTTT.

The sample holds a few counts of this clonotype. The rearrangement joins TRBV11-2 to TRBJ1-1; 10 positions agree with TRBD1. J was trimmed by 1 base and V by 6 bases; bases with no gene match: 17. From germline, CDR1 is SGHAT and CDR2 FQNNGV. The CDR3 runs 19 residues. CDR3 sequence reads: CASRPGTGVYRDQNTEAFF. The CDR3 DNA reads TGTGCCAGCAGACCCGGGACAGGGGTTTATCGCGACCAGAACACTGAAGCTTTCTTT.